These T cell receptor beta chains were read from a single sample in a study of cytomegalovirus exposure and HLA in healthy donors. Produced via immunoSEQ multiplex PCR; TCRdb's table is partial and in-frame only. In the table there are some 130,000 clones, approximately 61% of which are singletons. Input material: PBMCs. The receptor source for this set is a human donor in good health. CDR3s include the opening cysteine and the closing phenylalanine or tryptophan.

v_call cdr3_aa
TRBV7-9 CASSLQGGDETQYF
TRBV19 CASSIDWSSSYEQYF
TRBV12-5 CASGLVAFGGRTPDTQYF
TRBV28 CASSLPRTGEEQYF
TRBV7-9 CASSLNSGTGGEKLFF
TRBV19 CASSIRPETYNEQFF
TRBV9 CASSVSLAPTGTGELFF
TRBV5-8 CATKSRDRALYEQYF
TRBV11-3 CASSQTNGNGELFF
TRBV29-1 CSGLDRGNYGYTF
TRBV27 CASTDRGLTTDTQYF
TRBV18 CASSPDRGDSNQPQHF
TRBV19 CASSTSGNQPQHF
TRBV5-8 CASSTGLAGTTDTQYF
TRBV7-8 CASSLQPPRVAGANVLTF
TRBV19 CASSIEDSYEQYF
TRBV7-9 CASSPVRASGADTQYF
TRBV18 CASSPQGRTKNIQYF
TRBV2 CASISLQDWYEQYF
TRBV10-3 CAITQQGGSTDTQYF
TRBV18 CASSPSYNEQFF
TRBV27 CASSPRVGHQPQHF
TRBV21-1 CASLAGGRNEQFF
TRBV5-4 CASSKGLASEEQYF
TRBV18 CASSPRIGGLSGNTIYF
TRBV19 CASTSMVGQGQPQHF
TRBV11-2 CASSLVGSGRTDTQYF
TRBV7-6 CASSLSPQVNTEAFF
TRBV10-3 CATQGTSGTPSTDTQYF